This T cell receptor (beta chain) was documented in a study of shared clonotypes between healthy human individuals. This clone was seen once. Some clones are missing from TCRdb's copy, which holds only in-frame ones; the method was immunoSEQ multiplex PCR. The table lists about 2.1 million clones, 85% to 95% of them singletons, with around 1.7% in the top ten. The CDR3 has 17 residues. Germline CDR1 and CDR2: SGHRS and YFSETQ. V lost 2 bases to trimming and J lost 4 bases; unmatched junction nucleotides: 11. The naive CD8 fraction comprised CD45RO-negative cells positively selected for CCR7 and excluded terminally differentiated effector memory CD45RA+ cells.

The material sequenced was naive CD8+ T cells from PBMCs. This receptor was obtained from a man aged 18 to 29 in good health. Some clones in this sample may be carry-over from other donors' samples. The rearrangement joins TRBV5-1 to TRBJ1-1; TRBD1 matches 10 bases. The CDR3 DNA sequence: TGCGCCAGCAGCTTCAGACCGGGACAGGGGCAGGGCACTGAAGCTTTCTTT. Translating gives CASSFRPGQGQGTEAFF.